The 15 T cell receptor beta chains listed next were all sequenced from one sample in a study of graft-versus-host responses after intestinal transplantation. Data came from immunoSEQ multiplex PCR; TCRdb stores just in-frame clones and leaves some out. The repertoire consists of about 9,800 clones, with 91% occurring once and the leading ten covering less than 3%. This sample comprised PBMCs, obtained about 47 days after intestinal transplant. These receptors were obtained from a human patient who received an intestinal transplant, so some T cells may come from the graft donor.

The count of this clone is one. The rearrangement uses TRBV7-2 and TRBJ1-4; D not resolved. This CDR3 has 12 amino acids. V was shortened by 1 base and J by 9 bases, with 6 bases between the two germline ends. CDR1 is SGHTA, CDR2 FQGNSA, per germline. The CDR3 nucleotides are TGTGCCAGCAGCTTAGTCAGAAAAAAACTGTTTTTT. Its protein product is CASSLVRKKLFF.

The rearrangement links TRBV6-5 to TRBJ1-1; 7 nucleotides match TRBD1. CDR1 is MNHEY, CDR2 SVGAGI, per germline. The CDR3 has 14 amino acids. Trimming at V came to 5 bases and at J to 1 base, leaving 4 bases not matched to a gene. This CDR3 is CASSHRGPNTEAFF. Written as DNA, the CDR3 is TGTGCCAGCAGTCACAGGGGCCCGAACACTGAAGCTTTCTTT.

The chain links TRBV4-1 to TRBJ1-2; a weak D match, TRBD1 (6 bases). V shed 0 bases and J shed 5 bases, with 10 bases lying between them. CDR3 size: 14 residues. Germline loops: CDR1 MGHRA, CDR2 YSYEKL. The CDR3 here is CASSQELGQYGYTF. Written as DNA, the CDR3 is TGCGCCAGCAGCCAAGAACTCGGACAGTATGGCTACACCTTC.

The chain is built from TRBV19 and TRBJ2-1; 14 bases match TRBD2. Per the germline V gene, CDR1 is LNHDA and CDR2 is SQIVND (reference sequence). Trimming took 10 bases from V and 5 from J; bases not matched to a gene: 7. The CDR3 loop spans 15 amino acids. The CDR3: CATRTSGGRNNEQFF. CDR3 nucleotides: TGTGCCACCCGGACTAGCGGGGGGAGGAACAATGAGCAGTTCTTC.

V and J are TRBV2 and TRBJ2-4; no firm D call. Germline values: CDR1 SNHLY, CDR2 FYNNEI. V was clipped by 4 bases and J by 8 bases, with 15 bases between them. The CDR3 extends over 14 amino acids. This chain's CDR3 is CASSGSQVRDIQYF. The CDR3 DNA is TGTGCCAGCAGTGGTTCCCAAGTAAGGGACATTCAGTACTTC.

This chain joins TRBV5-4 and TRBJ2-3, with TRBD2 matching over 7 bases. Germline CDR1 and CDR2: SGHNT and YYREEE (reference sequence). With V trimmed by 2 bases and J by 2 bases, 5 bases remained unmatched. This CDR3 region has 15 residues. The CDR3 loop is CASSFGLDHTDTQYF. The CDR3, as DNA: TGTGCCAGCAGCTTTGGACTAGACCACACAGATACGCAGTATTTT.

The rearrangement joins TRBV27 to TRBJ1-6, with a weak D call TRBD1 (5 bases). The CDR3 has 16 amino acids. V was cut by 3 bases and J by 0 bases, with 9 bases left in between. The germline V gene has CDR1 MNHEY and CDR2 SMNVEV (reference sequence). CDR3 sequence (DNA): TGTGCCAGCAGTTTGCGGGGGAGCTCCTATAATTCACCCCTCCACTTT. The encoded protein is CASSLRGSSYNSPLHF.

In the case of this clone: This CDR3 is also generated by other DNA sequences in the sample. The rearrangement uses TRBV19 and TRBJ2-7; 7 bases agree with TRBD2. The ends lost 3 bases at V and 1 base at J; junction bases unmatched: 3. The CDR3 has 14 residues. CDR1 is LNHDA, CDR2 SQIVND, per germline (reference sequence). The CDR3 reads CASSIGGGSYEQYF. The CDR3 DNA follows: TGTGCCAGTAGTATTGGGGGGGGATCCTACGAGCAGTACTTC. Filled out from reference TRBV19 and TRBJ2-7, the complete variable domain reads DGGITQSPKYLFRKEGQNVTLSCEQNLNHDAMYWYRQDPGQGLRLIYYSQIVNDFQKGDIAEGYSVSREKKESFPLTVTSAQKNPTAFYLCASSIGGGSYEQYFGPGTRLTVT.

V is TRBV7-9 and J is TRBJ1-2; 7 bases agree with TRBD1. Per the germline V gene, CDR1 is SEHNR and CDR2 is FQNEAQ (reference sequence). The CDR3 is made up of 13 amino acids. Trimming removed 4 bases from V and 8 bases from J; junction bases left unmatched: 7. CDR3 region: CASSSTDRKGYTF. The CDR3 DNA reads TGTGCCAGCAGCTCCACGGACAGGAAGGGCTACACCTTC.

The J gene is TRBJ2-7, the V gene TRBV5-6; D ambiguous. Germline lookup yields CDR1 SGHDT and CDR2 YYEEEE. The length of the CDR3 is 12 residues. Trimming left V 4 bases short and J 6 bases short, with 11 bases between. The CDR3 here is CASSPQDGEQYF. For the CDR3, the DNA is TGTGCCAGCAGCCCCCAGGACGGCGAGCAGTACTTC.

V usage is TRBV5-5 and J usage is TRBJ2-7; D uncertain. The CDR3 has 12 residues. The ends were cut back, 4 bases at V and 4 bases at J, with 9 bases in the middle. Germline V gene lookup returns CDR1 SGHKS and CDR2 YYEKEE (reference sequence). CDR3 bases: TGTGCCAGCAGCACTGACGGGTACGAGCAGTACTTC. The encoded protein is CASSTDGYEQYF.

The rearrangement links TRBV5-1 to TRBJ2-2, with 7 positions matching TRBD2. CDR1 is SGHRS, CDR2 YFSETQ, per germline. V was pared by 2 bases and J by 4 bases, with 5 bases of the junction left unmatched. The CDR3 loop spans 15 amino acids. CDR3 sequence: CASSFLREGTGELFF. CDR3 in DNA: TGCGCCAGCAGCTTCCTCAGGGAGGGCACCGGGGAGCTGTTTTTT. Together with reference TRBV5-1 and TRBJ2-2, the CDR3 gives the full variable domain: KAGVTQTPRYLIKTRGQQVTLSCSPISGHRSVSWYQQTPGQGLQFLFEYFSETQRNKGNFPGRFSGRQFSNSRSEMNVSTLELGDSALYLCASSFLREGTGELFFGEGSRLTVL.

Regarding this clone: The sample carries other DNA sequences with the same CDR3. The chain is built from TRBV10-1 and TRBJ2-3; no reliable D call. The ends were cut back, 3 bases at V and 5 bases at J, with 3 bases in the middle. The CDR3 contains 11 residues. From germline, CDR1 is WNHNN and CDR2 SYGVQD (reference sequence). CDR3 loop: CASSERDTQYF. The CDR3 DNA follows: TGCGCCAGCAGTGAACGAGATACGCAGTATTTT.

The V gene is TRBV5-4, the J gene TRBJ2-1; 9 nucleotides line up with TRBD2. CDR1 and CDR2 (germline): SGHNT, YYREEE (reference sequence). V trimming: 4 bases; J trimming: 7 bases; junction bases outside the gene matches: 12. The CDR3 is 16 amino acids. The CDR3 loop is CASSSLAGGLINEQFF. CDR3 bases: TGTGCCAGCAGCAGTTTGGCGGGAGGGCTAATTAATGAGCAGTTCTTC.

The chain has TRBV5-6 and TRBJ2-3; D tentatively fits TRBD1 or TRBD2 (6 bases each). The CDR3 consists of 15 residues. V was pared by 4 bases and J by 3 bases, with 15 bases between. Germline V CDR1 and CDR2: SGHDT, YYEEEE. The CDR3 DNA reads TGTGCCAGCAGCCGAAGTACAGGGAGGACAGATACGCAGTATTTT. This sequence encodes CASSRSTGRTDTQYF.